These 9 T cell receptor beta chains share one sample of origin, sequenced in a study of response to subunit inactivated influenza vaccine. A single record per CDR3 protein comes from TCRdb applying MiXCR to the RT-PCR reads. The repertoire consists of almost 250,000 distinct CDR3 sequences, with about 12% occurring once and the leading ten covering 7.8%. The sequencing here drew on non-naive T cells sorted from PBMCs, taken about 14 days before vaccination. These TCRs come from a man in his fifties who received an inactivated influenza vaccine.

The chain employs TRBV20-1 and TRBJ2-3; the D is unclear. The germline V gene has CDR1 DFQATT and CDR2 SNEGSKA (reference sequence). Trimming shortened V by 1 base and J by 2 bases, and 13 bases separated the two germline ends. The CDR3 extends over 15 amino acids. The CDR3 sequence is CSARVTLRLTDTQYF. In DNA form, the CDR3 reads TGCAGTGCTAGAGTTACTCTTCGGCTCACAGATACGCAGTATTTT.

This chain links TRBV20-1 with TRBJ2-3; 11 nucleotides agree with TRBD2. After removal of 6 bases from V and 7 bases from J, the junction contained 9 bases not matched to a gene. CDR3 length equals 14 residues. Germline CDR1 DFQATT, CDR2 SNEGSKA (reference sequence). CDR3 in amino acids: CSARGLAGGYTQYF. CDR3 in DNA: TGCAGTGCCCGGGGGCTAGCGGGGGGTTATACGCAGTATTTT.

This clonotype was counted only a few times. The rearrangement joins TRBV5-4 to TRBJ2-7; 8 bases fit TRBD1. The V gene end was trimmed by 1 base and the J gene end by 4 bases; junction bases not matched to a gene: 7. CDR1 SGHNT and CDR2 YYREEE come from the germline V gene (reference sequence). The CDR3 consists of 15 residues. The chain's CDR3 is CASSLKGQALYEQYF. CDR3 in DNA: TGTGCCAGCAGCTTGAAGGGACAGGCATTATACGAGCAGTACTTC. Supplemented by reference TRBV5-4 and TRBJ2-7, the full variable domain reads ETGVTQSPTHLIKTRGQQVTLRCSSQSGHNTVSWYQQALGQGPQFIFQYYREEENGRGNFPPRFSGLQFPNYSSELNVNALELDDSALYLCASSLKGQALYEQYFGPGTRLTVT.

There are a few counts of this clonotype. The chain joins TRBV10-3 to TRBJ1-6; the D gene is possibly TRBD1 (5 bases). The CDR3 covers 14 residues. The V gene's germline CDR1 is ENHRY and CDR2 SYGVKD. V lost 0 bases and J 9 bases, leaving 9 bases between the germline ends. The CDR3 spells CAISESTAISPLHF. The CDR3, as DNA: TGTGCCATCAGTGAGTCGACAGCCATTTCACCCCTCCACTTT.

The table lists this clonotype with a few counts. This chain uses TRBV7-2 with TRBJ2-3, with D possibly TRBD1 on 6 matching bases. V lost 5 bases to trimming and J lost 4 bases, with 10 bases between them. Germline V gives CDR1 SGHTA, CDR2 FQGNSA. The CDR3 is 13 amino acids. CDR3 residues: CASSRYRADTQYF. The CDR3 coding sequence is TGTGCCAGCAGCCGTTACAGGGCAGATACGCAGTATTTT.

The V call is TRBV6-5, the J call TRBJ2-2; TRBD2 agrees at 9 bases. The length of the CDR3 is 16 residues. The V gene's germline CDR1 is MNHEY and CDR2 SVGAGI. V lost 5 bases to trimming and J lost 5 bases; unmatched junction nucleotides: 9. CDR3 coding DNA: TGTGCCAGCAGTACTTTAGCGGGAGTTCAGACCGGGGAGCTGTTTTTT. It is translated as CASSTLAGVQTGELFF.

This clonotype was recorded only once. Compared with germline, one end of the junction differs, possibly owing to a read error. The CDR3 sequence is CASSAQGSNSPLRF. The CDR3 region has the DNA TGTGCCAGCAGCGCGCAGGGATCTAATTCACCCCTCCGCTTT. The chain combines TRBV12-3 or TRBV12-4 with TRBJ1-6; perhaps TRBD1 as D (5 bases). CDR3 length: 14 amino acids.

This clonotype was recorded at least ten times. The chain uses TRBV20-1 and TRBJ1-4; D is unresolved. The ends were cut back, 0 bases at V and 2 bases at J, with 13 bases in the middle. Germline V gene lookup returns CDR1 DFQATT and CDR2 SNEGSKA (reference sequence). The CDR3 runs to 16 residues. The chain's CDR3 is CSARDIMSGTNEKLFF. CDR3 DNA sequence: TGCAGTGCTAGAGATATTATGTCCGGCACTAATGAAAAACTGTTTTTT.

There are many counts of this clonotype. A read error may account for a junction end that differs from germline. The gene calls are TRBV7-9 and TRBJ2-3, with a tentative D call TRBD1 (5 bases). This CDR3 is built from 9 residues. Germline-derived CDR1 and CDR2 are SEHNR and FQNEAQ (reference sequence). In DNA, the CDR3 is TGTGCCAGCAGCTCGACAGACAGTTTT. Protein: CASSSTDSF.